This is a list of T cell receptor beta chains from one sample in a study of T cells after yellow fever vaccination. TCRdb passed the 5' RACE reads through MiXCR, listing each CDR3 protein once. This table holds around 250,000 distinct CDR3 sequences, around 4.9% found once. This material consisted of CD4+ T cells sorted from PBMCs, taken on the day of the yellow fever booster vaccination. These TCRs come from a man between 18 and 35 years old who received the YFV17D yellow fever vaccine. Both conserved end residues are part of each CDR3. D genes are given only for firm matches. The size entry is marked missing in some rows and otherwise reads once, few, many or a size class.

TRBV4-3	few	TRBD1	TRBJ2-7	TGCGCCAGCAGCCAGCTAGCCGGGGGACAGGGGTTCGAGCAGTACTTC	CASSQLAGGQGFEQYF
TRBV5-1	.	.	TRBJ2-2	TGCGCCAGCAGCACCTGGGGGGGCCCCCTTTTGGGGGAGCTGTTTTTT	CASSTWGGPLLGELFF
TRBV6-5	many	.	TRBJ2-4	TGTGCCAGCAGCCGAGGGGGGGATCTAGCCAAAAACATTCAGTACTTC	CASSRGGDLAKNIQYF
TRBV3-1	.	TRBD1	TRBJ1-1	TGTGCCAGCAGTAGACAGGGCCTAAACACTGAAGCTTTCTTT	CASSRQGLNTEAFF
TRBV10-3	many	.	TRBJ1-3	TGTGCCATCCCTTGGGAGGCGGGAAACACCATATATTTT	CAIPWEAGNTIYF
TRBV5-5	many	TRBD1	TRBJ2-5	TGTGCCAGCAGCCCACTCCGGGACAGGGGAAGATTGGAGACCCAGTACTTC	CASSPLRDRGRLETQYF
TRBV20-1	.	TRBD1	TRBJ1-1	TGCAGTGCTAGAGACGCCCGACAGGGTGGCACTGAAGCTTTCTTT	CSARDARQGGTEAFF
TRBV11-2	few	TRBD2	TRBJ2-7	TGTGCCAGCAGCTTGTACCGTCCGGGACTAAACCGAATCTACGAGCAGTACTTC	CASSLYRPGLNRIYEQYF
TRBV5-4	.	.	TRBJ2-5	TGTGCCAGCAGCTTGTCGGGACTGGAAGACCAAGAGACCCAGTACTTC	CASSLSGLEDQETQYF
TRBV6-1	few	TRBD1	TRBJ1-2	TGTGCCAGCAGTTGGACAGGTGGACGCTACACCTTC	CASSWTGGRYTF
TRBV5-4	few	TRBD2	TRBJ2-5	TGTGCCAGCAGCACCAATAGCGGGGGGGCACGAGAGACCCAGTACTTC	CASSTNSGGARETQYF
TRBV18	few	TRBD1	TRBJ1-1	TGTGCCAGCTCACCTCAGGGGGCTGGAGCGTACACTGAAGCTTTCTTT	CASSPQGAGAYTEAFF
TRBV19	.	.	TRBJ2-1	TGTGCCAGTACCCGCCAAGGCGCGGATGAGCAGTTCTTC	CASTRQGADEQFF
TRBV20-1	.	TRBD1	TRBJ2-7	TGCAGTGCTAGAAGACAGGGGGCAGGGGAGCAGTACTTC	CSARRQGAGEQYF
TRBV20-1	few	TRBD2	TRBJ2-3	TGCAGTGCTAGCGGGGGGGCATCGGGCACAGATACGCAGTATTTT	CSASGGASGTDTQYF
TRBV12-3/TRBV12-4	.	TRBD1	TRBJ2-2	TGTGCCAGCATATTGGACAGGGGAGGCGACACCGGGGAGCTGTTTTTT	CASILDRGGDTGELFF
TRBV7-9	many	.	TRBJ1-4	TGTGCCAGCAGCTTCTCGGTGAATGAAAAACTGTTTTTT	CASSFSVNEKLFF
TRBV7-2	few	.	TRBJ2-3	TGTGCCTCCTCTAGACCACTTAGCACAGATACGCAGTATTTT	CASSRPLSTDTQYF
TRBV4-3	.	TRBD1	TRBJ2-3	TGCGCCAGCAGCCCAGCGCCGGGACAGGGGACCCCGCCGCAGTATTTT	CASSPAPGQGTPPQYF
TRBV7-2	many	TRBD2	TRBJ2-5	TGTGCCAGCAGCTCTGGATCCGGGGGGGAGACCCAGTACTTC	CASSSGSGGETQYF
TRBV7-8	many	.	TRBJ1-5	TGTGCCAGCAGCCCAGTACAAACTATTAGCAATCAGCCCCAGCATTTT	CASSPVQTISNQPQHF
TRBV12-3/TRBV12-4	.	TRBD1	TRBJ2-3	TGTGCCAAACCGGGACAGAGCACAGATACGCAGTATTTT	CAKPGQSTDTQYF
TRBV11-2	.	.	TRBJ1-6	TGTGCCAGCAGCCCCAACGGGAATTCACCCCTCCACTTT	CASSPNGNSPLHF
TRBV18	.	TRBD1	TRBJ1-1	TGTGCCAGCTCACCGAGTCAGGGGGCGGGGAACACTGAAGCTTTCTTT	CASSPSQGAGNTEAFF
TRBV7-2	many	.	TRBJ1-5	TGTGCCAGCAGCTTAGGCCCCATGTCGGGTCAGCCCCAGCATTTT	CASSLGPMSGQPQHF
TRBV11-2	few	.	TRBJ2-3	TGTGCCAGCACCCCGACAAGGGGAGATACGCAGTATTTT	CASTPTRGDTQYF
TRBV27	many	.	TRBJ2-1	TGTGCCAGCACCGGGGGATACAATGAGCAGTTCTTC	CASTGGYNEQFF
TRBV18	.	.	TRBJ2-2	TGTGCCAGCTCACCACAAGACGGGGAGCTGTTTTTT	CASSPQDGELFF
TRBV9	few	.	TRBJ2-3	TGTGCCAGCAGCGTAGGGGGGAACAGGATTGGTGATACGCAGTATTTT	CASSVGGNRIGDTQYF
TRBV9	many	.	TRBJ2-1	TGTGCCAGCAGTTTGGGTAGCTCCTACAATGAGCAGTTCTTC	CASSLGSSYNEQFF
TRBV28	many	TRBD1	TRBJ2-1	TGTGCCAGCAGTTTATTGGGATTAGGGGGCCATGAGCAGTTCTTC	CASSLLGLGGHEQFF
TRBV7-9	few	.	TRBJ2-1	TGTGCCAGCAGCGGTAGGGAGCAGTTCTTC	CASSGREQFF
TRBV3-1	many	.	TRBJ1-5	TGTGCCAGCAGCCAAGGGGAGGTCTGGCAGCCCCAGCATTTT	CASSQGEVWQPQHF
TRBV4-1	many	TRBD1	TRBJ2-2	TGCGCCAGCAGCCCCTCCGGGACAGGGGGCCCCGGGGAGCTGTTTTTT	CASSPSGTGGPGELFF
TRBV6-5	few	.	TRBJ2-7	TGTGCCAGCAGTTCCAGACCGGGAGTCTACGAGCAGTACTTC	CASSSRPGVYEQYF
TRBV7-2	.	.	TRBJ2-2	TGTGCCAGCAGACGAGAGGTGGCGGCCACCGGGGAGCTGTTTTTT	CASRREVAATGELFF
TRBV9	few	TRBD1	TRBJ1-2	TGTGCCAGCAGCGAGGGGGGGGATAGGTTGACAGGGAGATTTTTTGGCTACACCTTC	CASSEGGDRLTGRFFGYTF
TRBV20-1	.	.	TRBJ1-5	TGCAGTGCTGGATCCCCAAGGTGGAATAGCAATCAGCCCCAGCATTTT	CSAGSPRWNSNQPQHF
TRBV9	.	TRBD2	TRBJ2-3	TGTGCCAGCAGTGATAGCGGGGGGGATAGCACAGATACGCAGTATTTT	CASSDSGGDSTDTQYF
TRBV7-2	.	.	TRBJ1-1	TGTGCCAGCGGGGACTATATGAACACTGAAGCTTTCTTT	CASGDYMNTEAFF
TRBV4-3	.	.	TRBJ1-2	TGCGCCAGCAGCCAAGAGTCTAGCAACTATGGCTACACCTTC	CASSQESSNYGYTF
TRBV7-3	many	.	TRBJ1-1	TGCGCCAGCAGCTTGACAGGGAACACTGAAGCTTTCTTT	CASSLTGNTEAFF
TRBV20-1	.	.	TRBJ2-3	TGCAGTGGGGGGAAGGAGAGCACAGATACGCAGTATTTT	CSGGKESTDTQYF
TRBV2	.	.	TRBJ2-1	TGTGCCAGCAGTGATGTGACTCCCAATGAGCAGTTCTTC	CASSDVTPNEQFF
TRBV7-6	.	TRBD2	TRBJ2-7	TGTGCCAGCAGCTCGGGGGGGCGAGCTCGGGGCGAGCAGTACTTC	CASSSGGRARGEQYF
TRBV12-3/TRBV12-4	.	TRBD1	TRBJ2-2	TGTGCCAGCAGTTGGACAGGGGACGTCGGGGAGCTGTTTTTT	CASSWTGDVGELFF
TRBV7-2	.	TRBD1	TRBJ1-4	TGTGCCAGCAGCCTCGGACAGGGGTGGTTCGATGAAAAACTGTTTTTT	CASSLGQGWFDEKLFF
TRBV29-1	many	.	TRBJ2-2	TGCAGCGTTCAGAACGGGGAGCTGTTTTTT	CSVQNGELFF